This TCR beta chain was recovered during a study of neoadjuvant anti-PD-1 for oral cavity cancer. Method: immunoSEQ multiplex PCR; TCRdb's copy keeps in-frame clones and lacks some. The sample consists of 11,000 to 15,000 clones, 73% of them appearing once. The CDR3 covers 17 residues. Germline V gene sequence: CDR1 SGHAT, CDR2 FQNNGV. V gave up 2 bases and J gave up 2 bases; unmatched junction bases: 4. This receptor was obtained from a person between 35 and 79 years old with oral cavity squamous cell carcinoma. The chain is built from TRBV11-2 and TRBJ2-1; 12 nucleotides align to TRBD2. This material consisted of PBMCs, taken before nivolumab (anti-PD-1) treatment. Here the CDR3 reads CASSLSRTSGTYNEQFF. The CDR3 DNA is TGTGCCAGCAGCTTATCTAGGACTAGCGGGACCTACAATGAGCAGTTCTTC. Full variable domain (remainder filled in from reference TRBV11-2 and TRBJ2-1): EAGVAQSPRYKIIEKRQSVAFWCNPISGHATLYWYQQILGQGPKLLIQFQNNGVVDDSQLPKDRFSAERLKGVDSTLKIQPAKLEDSAVYLCASSLSRTSGTYNEQFFGPGTRLTVL.